Sequencing of this T cell receptor (beta chain) was carried out in a study of T cell responses to AZD1222 COVID-19 vaccine. About the research overall: Second doses that came at about 4 or about 12 weeks were put together.

Comment on this clone: Its antigen is undetermined.

Notes on the study in general: Nearly half of spike-specific TCRs reportedly go after variant regions that carry no mutations.

Trimming removed 3 bases from V and 6 bases from J, with 22 bases in between. CDR3 length equals 16 residues. Produced via immunoSEQ multiplex PCR; TCRdb's table is partial and in-frame only. The data show around 130,000 clones, over 75% seen once. The TCR sequence derives from an adult in good health. The chain joins TRBV5-7 to TRBJ2-7; D tentatively fits TRBD1 or TRBD2 (5 bases each). TRBV5-7 counts as an open reading frame of uncertain function. Sequenced here: peripheral blood, sampled on day 0 of AZD1222 vaccination. Here the CDR3 reads CASSSFSGTDTGEQYF. CDR3 DNA: TGTGCCAGCAGCTCGTTTTCGGGAACGGACACAGGCGAGCAGTACTTC.